The T cell receptor (beta chain) described here comes from a study of response to subunit inactivated influenza vaccine. Via MiXCR, TCRdb re-called the RT-PCR reads, giving one row per CDR3 protein. The sample lists around 490,000 distinct CDR3 sequences, less than 10% occurring once. This clonotype has a handful of counts. Its antigen is not known. General observations from the study: The authors proposed limited new T cell recruitment per seasonal influenza vaccination.

The CDR3 runs to 15 residues. J gave up 7 bases and V 1 base, and 5 bases lay outside the gene matches. CDR1 is MNHEY, CDR2 SMNVEV, per germline (reference sequence). The material was PBMCs from blood, obtained about 23 months after vaccination. The source is a man between 50 and 75 years old who received an inactivated influenza vaccine. The genes are TRBV27 and TRBJ2-2; TRBD1 aligns across 8 bases. The CDR3 reads CASSLYQGAGGELFF. The CDR3 DNA sequence: TGTGCCAGCAGTTTATACCAGGGGGCAGGCGGGGAGCTGTTTTTT.